The 5 T cell receptor beta chains reported below all come from one sample, sequenced in a study of Ad26.COV2.S vaccination and SARS-CoV-2 variants. Measured with immunoSEQ multiplex PCR; TCRdb has only the in-frame clones, and not every one. The repertoire consists of about 180,000 clones, with around 85% occurring once and the leading ten covering 4.5% to 7.5%. Sequencing used peripheral blood, obtained after recovery from COVID-19. These receptors all come from a human donor who had recovered from COVID-19.

The chain links TRBV30 to TRBJ1-1; D is uncertain. This CDR3 has 11 residues. V shed 4 bases and J shed 2 bases, with 5 bases lying between them. The germline V gene encodes CDR1 GTSNPN and CDR2 SVGIG (reference sequence). The CDR3 DNA follows: TGTGCCTGGACATTAAACACTGAAGCTTTCTTT. It specifies CAWTLNTEAFF.

The rearrangement links TRBV10-2 to TRBJ1-5; D ambiguous. Per germline, CDR1 WSHSY and CDR2 SAAADI. Trimming left V 10 bases short and J 0 bases short, with 13 bases between. The CDR3 is made up of 14 amino acids. CDR3 in amino acids: CATSDGYSNQPQHF. In DNA, the CDR3 is TGCGCCACCTCAGACGGCTATAGCAATCAGCCCCAGCATTTT.

This chain links TRBV5-1 with TRBJ2-5; the D gene is possibly TRBD2 (5 bases). The CDR3 is made up of 15 amino acids. Trimming stripped 1 base from V and 2 bases from J, with 12 bases between. Per germline, CDR1 SGHRS and CDR2 YFSETQ. The CDR3 nucleotides read TGCGCCAGCAGCTTGACGGGGATGGGTCAAGAGACCCAGTACTTC. This encodes CASSLTGMGQETQYF.

This chain uses TRBV19 with TRBJ2-7; possible D gene TRBD2, 6 bases. The V end lost 1 base, the J end lost 3 bases, and 10 bases lay between the germline ends. CDR1 is LNHDA, CDR2 SQIVND, per germline (reference sequence). The CDR3 has 14 residues. The CDR3 DNA reads TGTGCCAGTAGTATAGGGAGGGCCAACTACGAGCAGTACTTC. This codes for CASSIGRANYEQYF.

This chain links TRBV7-2 with TRBJ2-5, with D perhaps matching TRBD2 (5 bases). V was pared by 5 bases and J by 5 bases, with 21 bases between. The length of the CDR3 is 16 residues. From germline, CDR1 is SGHTA and CDR2 FQGNSA. The CDR3 here is CASSLSGRNLWETQYF. CDR3 nucleotide sequence: TGTGCCAGCAGCCTGTCGGGGAGAAATCTCTGGGAGACCCAGTACTTC. The full variable domain, rest sourced from reference TRBV7-2 and TRBJ2-5, is GAGVSQSPSNKVTEKGKDVELRCDPISGHTALYWYRQSLGQGLEFLIYFQGNSAPDKSGLPSDRFSAERTGGSVSTLTIQRTQQEDSAVYLCASSLSGRNLWETQYFGPGTRLLVL.